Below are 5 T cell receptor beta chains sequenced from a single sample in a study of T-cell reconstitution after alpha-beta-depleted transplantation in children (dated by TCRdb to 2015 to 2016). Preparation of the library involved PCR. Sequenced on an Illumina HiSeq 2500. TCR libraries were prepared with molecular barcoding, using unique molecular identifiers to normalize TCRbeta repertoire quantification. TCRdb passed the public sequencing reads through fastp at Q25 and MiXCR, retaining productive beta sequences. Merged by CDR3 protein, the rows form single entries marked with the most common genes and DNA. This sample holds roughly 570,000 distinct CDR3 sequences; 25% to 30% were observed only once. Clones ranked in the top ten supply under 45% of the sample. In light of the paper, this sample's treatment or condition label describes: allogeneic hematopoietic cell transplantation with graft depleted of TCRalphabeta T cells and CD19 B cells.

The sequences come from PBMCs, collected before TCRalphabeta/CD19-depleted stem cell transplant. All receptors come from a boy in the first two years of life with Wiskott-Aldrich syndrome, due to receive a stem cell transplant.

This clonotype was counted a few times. CDR3 protein: CASSFKVSNTEAFF. CDR3 nucleotide sequence: TGCGCCAGCAGCTTTAAGGTTTCGAACACTGAAGCTTTCTTT. This chain uses TRBV5-1 with TRBJ1-1; D is undetermined. Germline-derived CDR1 and CDR2 are SGHRS and YFSETQ. CDR3 length: 14 amino acids. Trimming removed 2 bases from V and 1 base from J, with 9 bases in between.

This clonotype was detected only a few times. Written as DNA, the CDR3 is TGCAGTGTTAGTAACGTCGGACTAGCGGGGACCCAGTACTTC. It is translated as CSVSNVGLAGTQYF. The J gene is TRBJ2-5, the V gene TRBV20-1; 11 bases match TRBD2. Germline V gives CDR1 DFQATT, CDR2 SNEGSKA (reference sequence). With 7 bases clipped from V and 7 bases from J, the junction kept 11 bases outside the gene matches. The CDR3 length is 14 residues.

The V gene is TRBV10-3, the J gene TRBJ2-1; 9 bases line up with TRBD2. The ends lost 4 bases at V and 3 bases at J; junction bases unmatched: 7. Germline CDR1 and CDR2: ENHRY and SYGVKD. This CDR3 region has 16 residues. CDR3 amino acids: CAISAPGLADYNEQFF. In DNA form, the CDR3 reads TGTGCCATCAGTGCACCGGGACTAGCTGACTACAATGAGCAGTTCTTC.

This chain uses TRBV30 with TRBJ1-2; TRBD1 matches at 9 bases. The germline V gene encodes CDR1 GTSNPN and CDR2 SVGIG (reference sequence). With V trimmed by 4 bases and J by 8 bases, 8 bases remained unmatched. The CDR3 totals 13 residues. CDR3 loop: CAWNPNRGRGYTF. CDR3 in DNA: TGTGCCTGGAACCCCAACAGGGGGCGAGGCTACACCTTC.

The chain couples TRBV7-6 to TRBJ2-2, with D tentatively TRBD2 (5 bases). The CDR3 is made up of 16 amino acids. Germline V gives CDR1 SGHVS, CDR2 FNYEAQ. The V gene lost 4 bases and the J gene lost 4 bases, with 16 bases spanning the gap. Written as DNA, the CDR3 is TGTGCCAGCAGCTCCCGGGGTGGGCCCTTCACCGGGGAGCTGTTTTTT. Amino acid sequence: CASSSRGGPFTGELFF.